The 16 T cell receptor beta chains given below trace back to one sample, sequenced in a study of shared clonotypes between healthy human individuals. Assay: immunoSEQ multiplex PCR; the TCRdb copy retains only in-frame clones and omits some. The sample has 550,000 to 700,000 clones, around 78% seen once. Sequenced material: memory CD4+ T cells sorted from blood. Subset here: CD45RA-negative fraction. These receptor sequences come from a woman in her 30s in good health.

The chain uses TRBV6-5 and TRBJ2-2; 8 bases align to TRBD2. This CDR3 is 16 amino acids long. Germline CDR1 MNHEY, CDR2 SVGAGI. The V gene end was trimmed by 0 bases and the J gene end by 6 bases; junction bases not matched to a gene: 6. CDR3 coding DNA: TGTGCCAGCAGTTACTCGAGCTGGCGGGGGGCCGGGGAGCTGTTTTTT. Protein: CASSYSSWRGAGELFF.

The chain links TRBV10-2 to TRBJ2-5; 16 nucleotides agree with TRBD2. The CDR3 length is 16 residues. Looked up from germline, CDR1 is WSHSY and CDR2 is SAAADI. V dropped 3 bases and J dropped 5; count of bases not matched to a gene: 3. The CDR3 DNA reads as TGCGCCAGCAGTGATGGGACTAGCGGGAGGGCTGAGACCCAGTACTTC. The encoded protein is CASSDGTSGRAETQYF.

V gene TRBV7-9 combines with J gene TRBJ2-7, with TRBD1 matching over 9 bases. The CDR3 runs 15 residues. From germline, CDR1 is SEHNR and CDR2 FQNEAQ (reference sequence). The V gene end was trimmed by 0 bases and the J gene end by 5 bases; junction bases not matched to a gene: 5. The CDR3 loop is CASSLARTGANEQYF. Here the CDR3 DNA reads TGTGCCAGCAGCTTAGCGCGGACAGGGGCCAACGAGCAGTACTTC.

The CDR3: CASRQGANYGYTF. CDR3 sequence (DNA): TGTGCCAGCAGACAGGGTGCTAACTATGGCTACACCTTC. The chain combines TRBV6-5 with TRBJ1-2; tentatively, D is TRBD1 (6 bases). The CDR3 has 13 amino acids. V was shortened by 6 bases and J by 0 bases, with 8 bases between the two germline ends. Per the germline V gene, CDR1 is MNHEY and CDR2 is SVGAGI.

This clone was recorded at least ten times. The same CDR3 is also encoded by other DNA sequences in this sample. The chain couples TRBV18 to TRBJ1-4; 7 bases are shared with TRBD1. CDR1 and CDR2 from the germline V gene are KGHSH and LQKENI. Trimming at V came to 1 base and at J to 3 bases, leaving 2 bases not matched to a gene. The CDR3 consists of 15 residues. The CDR3 DNA sequence: TGTGCCAGCTCACCACAAGGGACAGCTAATGAAAAACTGTTTTTT. This translates into CASSPQGTANEKLFF.

The chain employs TRBV5-6 and TRBJ2-1, with TRBD2 as a possible D gene (6 bases). The V gene's germline CDR1 is SGHDT and CDR2 YYEEEE. The length of the CDR3 is 14 residues. V dropped 3 bases and J dropped 3 bases, with 10 bases sitting between them. This CDR3 reads CASSWDFRYNEQFF. The CDR3 DNA reads TGTGCCAGCAGCTGGGACTTCCGCTACAATGAGCAGTTCTTC.

V and J are TRBV10-3 and TRBJ2-7, with D possibly matching TRBD2 (5 bases). CDR1 and CDR2 from the germline V gene are ENHRY and SYGVKD. CDR3 length: 12 amino acids. The ends were cut back, 4 bases at V and 7 bases at J, with 11 bases in the middle. The CDR3 DNA sequence: TGTGCCATCAGTGGGGTCGGGAAAGAGCAGTACTTC. It yields the protein CAISGVGKEQYF.

The J gene is TRBJ2-6, the V gene TRBV30, with D maybe TRBD2 (5 bases). CDR1 GTSNPN and CDR2 SVGIG come from the germline V gene (reference sequence). Trimming removed 2 bases at V and 0 bases at J, with 17 bases between. The CDR3 spans 18 residues. CDR3 protein: CAWSRQPAGSSGANVLTF. The CDR3 DNA reads as TGTGCCTGGAGTCGGCAGCCCGCGGGCAGCTCTGGGGCCAACGTCCTGACTTTC.

The CDR3 nucleotides are TGTGCCAGTAGTATATACAGCTCCTACAATGAGCAGTTCTTC. Translating it yields CASSIYSSYNEQFF. V is TRBV19 and J is TRBJ2-1; the D is unclear. The CDR3 totals 14 residues. Germline CDR1 LNHDA, CDR2 SQIVND (reference sequence). V dropped 2 bases and J dropped 0 bases, with 5 bases sitting between them.

V gene TRBV27 combines with J gene TRBJ1-1; no firm D call. Trimming shortened V by 2 bases and J by 6 bases, and 13 bases separated the two germline ends. The germline CDR1 and CDR2 sequences are MNHEY and SMNVEV (reference sequence). This CDR3 comprises 14 residues. The CDR3 protein is CASSLGGRRAEAFF. The CDR3 bases are TGTGCCAGCAGTTTAGGTGGCAGGCGGGCTGAAGCTTTCTTT.

The chain has TRBV14 and TRBJ1-2; 7 nucleotides agree with TRBD1. The germline V gene encodes CDR1 SGHDN and CDR2 FVKESK. With V trimmed by 5 bases and J by 6 bases, 12 bases remained unmatched. This CDR3 contains 15 residues. The CDR3 sequence: CASSRQGRSPHGYTF. In DNA form, the CDR3 reads TGTGCCAGCAGCAGACAGGGACGTTCCCCTCATGGCTACACCTTC.

V is TRBV5-1 and J is TRBJ2-3; 8 bases match TRBD2. The CDR3 extends over 14 amino acids. Germline V lookup: CDR1 SGHRS, CDR2 YFSETQ. V dropped 7 bases and J dropped 2; count of bases not matched to a gene: 6. CDR3 in amino acids: CASGRLAPTDTQYF. The DNA of the CDR3 is TGCGCCAGCGGAAGACTAGCGCCCACAGATACGCAGTATTTT.

The V gene is TRBV2, the J gene TRBJ1-2, with D possibly TRBD1 on 5 matching bases. This CDR3 comprises 12 residues. Germline V gene data show CDR1 as SNHLY and CDR2 as FYNNEI. The V gene lost 6 bases and the J gene lost 4 bases, with 9 bases spanning the gap. The CDR3 coding sequence is TGTGCCAGCAGGCTCCAGGGCTATGGCTACACCTTC. Its translation: CASRLQGYGYTF.

The gene calls are TRBV2 and TRBJ2-3; no definite D call. Trimming took 7 bases from V and 4 from J, leaving 6 bases between them. Germline CDR1 is SNHLY and CDR2 is FYNNEI. The CDR3 runs 11 residues. The CDR3 reads CASILADTQYF. CDR3 nucleotide sequence: TGTGCCAGCATTCTGGCAGATACGCAGTATTTT.

The rearrangement joins TRBV7-6 to TRBJ2-3; D is unclear. CDR1 and CDR2 from the germline V gene are SGHVS and FNYEAQ. This CDR3 has 13 amino acids. V lost 2 bases, J lost 4 bases, and 7 bases lay in between. The DNA of the CDR3 is TGTGCCAGCAGCTTAAAGGTGTCAGATACGCAGTATTTT. It translates to CASSLKVSDTQYF.

Note on this clone: In the same sample, other DNA sequences code for this CDR3. V is TRBV19 and J is TRBJ2-7; TRBD2 is a possible D gene (6 bases). This CDR3 is built from 14 residues. The V end lost 2 bases, the J end lost 2 bases, and 10 bases lay between the germline ends. CDR1 is LNHDA and CDR2 is SQIVND in the germline V gene (reference sequence). The CDR3 region is CASSIQAGTYEQYF. The CDR3 bases are TGTGCCAGTAGTATACAGGCGGGGACCTACGAGCAGTACTTC.